This is a list of T cell receptor beta chains from one sample in a study of blood T cell repertoires in COVID-19. The repertoire was sequenced with immunoSEQ multiplex PCR; TCRdb's copy has only in-frame clones and lacks some. The data contain about 270,000 clones, less than 85% of them singletons. The sequencing input was peripheral blood. Source of these receptors: a woman aged 18-29 years with acute or convalescent COVID-19. CDR3s include the opening cysteine and the closing phenylalanine or tryptophan. A D gene is named only where the DNA matches it firmly. The size of a clone is reported for some rows only, either as once, few or many, or as a class for expanded clones.

V: TRBV19; J: TRBJ1-5; size: NA; D: NA; DNA: TGTGCCAGTAGTATAGGTCGGTGGGGAGATCAGCCCCAGCATTTT; CDR3: CASSIGRWGDQPQHF
V: TRBV2; J: TRBJ1-3; size: NA; D: NA; DNA: TGTGCCAGCAGTGGCTCAGGCGGGCCCCAAAGAAACACCATATATTTT; CDR3: CASSGSGGPQRNTIYF
V: TRBV30; J: TRBJ2-1; size: NA; D: TRBD1; DNA: TGTGCCTGGAACTCAGGACAGGGCTTTAATGAGCAGTTCTTC; CDR3: CAWNSGQGFNEQFF
V: TRBV5-5; J: TRBJ2-3; size: NA; D: TRBD2; DNA: TGTGCCAGCAGCGGGGTGGGACTAGCGGACACAGATACGCAGTATTTT; CDR3: CASSGVGLADTDTQYF
V: TRBV4-2; J: TRBJ2-6; size: NA; D: NA; DNA: TGTGCCAGCAGCCAGGAAGCTAGCTCTGGGGCCAACGTCCTGACTTTC; CDR3: CASSQEASSGANVLTF
V: TRBV11-2; J: TRBJ2-3; size: few; D: TRBD2; DNA: TGTGCCAGCAGCTTATTACCGGGACTAGCGGGCACAGATACGCAGTATTTT; CDR3: CASSLLPGLAGTDTQYF
V: TRBV9; J: TRBJ1-5; size: NA; D: NA; DNA: TGTGCCAGCAGCGTCGGGGGGCTCGGTCAGCCCCAGCATTTT; CDR3: CASSVGGLGQPQHF
V: TRBV27; J: TRBJ2-3; size: NA; D: NA; DNA: TGTGCCAGCAAGCGGACAGTCTACACAGATACGCAGTATTTT; CDR3: CASKRTVYTDTQYF
V: TRBV5-1; J: TRBJ1-2; size: once; D: TRBD1; DNA: TGCGCCAGCAGCTTGGGTGTGACAGGGTTCGACTATGGCTACACCTTC; CDR3: CASSLGVTGFDYGYTF
V: TRBV7-9; J: TRBJ2-3; size: NA; D: TRBD2; DNA: TGTGCCAGCAGCTTGCCGAGCGGGAGGTTGGATACGCAGTATTTT; CDR3: CASSLPSGRLDTQYF
V: TRBV7-9; J: TRBJ1-2; size: NA; D: NA; DNA: TGTGCCAGCAGCTTAGGGACGGGACAAGGAGGCTACACCTTC; CDR3: CASSLGTGQGGYTF
V: TRBV2; J: TRBJ2-3; size: NA; D: NA; DNA: TGTGCCAGCAGAGACGACACACACCGCACAGATACGCAGTATTTT; CDR3: CASRDDTHRTDTQYF
V: TRBV10-2; J: TRBJ1-5; size: NA; D: NA; DNA: TGCGCCAGCAGTGAGGACAGAAGAAGTCTGGATTATCAGCCCCAGCATTTT; CDR3: CASSEDRRSLDYQPQHF
V: TRBV2; J: TRBJ2-5; size: NA; D: NA; DNA: TGTGCCAGCAGTGAGAGGAGGACAGTCGAGACCCAGTACTTC; CDR3: CASSERRTVETQYF
V: TRBV5-1; J: TRBJ2-1; size: NA; D: TRBD2; DNA: TGCGCCAGCAGCTTGGGACTAGCCAATGAGCAGTTCTTC; CDR3: CASSLGLANEQFF
V: TRBV7-9; J: TRBJ2-7; size: NA; D: NA; DNA: TGTGCCAGCAGCGAGGCCGGGACTTCCTACGAGCAGTACTTC; CDR3: CASSEAGTSYEQYF
V: TRBV11-3; J: TRBJ2-1; size: NA; D: TRBD2; DNA: TGTGCCAGCAGCTCCGGGACTAGCGAAAAGAGCTCCTACAATGAGCAGTTCTTC; CDR3: CASSSGTSEKSSYNEQFF
V: TRBV6-4; J: TRBJ2-3; size: NA; D: TRBD2; DNA: TGTGCCAGCAGTCTCCGGACTAGCGGGATCACAGATACGCAGTATTTT; CDR3: CASSLRTSGITDTQYF
V: TRBV28; J: TRBJ2-7; size: NA; D: TRBD1; DNA: TGTGCCAGCAGAGCTACAGGGGTCAACGAGCAGTACTTC; CDR3: CASRATGVNEQYF
V: TRBV7-8; J: TRBJ2-3; size: NA; D: TRBD2; DNA: TGTGCCAGCAGCTTAGCTTACCAGCGGGAGGTCCCGGATACGCAGTATTTT; CDR3: CASSLAYQREVPDTQYF
V: TRBV7-2; J: TRBJ2-7; size: NA; D: NA; DNA: TGTGCCAGCAGCTTATTCGCAGGAGGAGGGATTTCCTACGAGCAGTACTTC; CDR3: CASSLFAGGGISYEQYF
V: TRBV24-1; J: TRBJ1-1; size: NA; D: TRBD1; DNA: TGTGCCACCAGTGGAACAGGGGGCTCTGAAGCTTTCTTT; CDR3: CATSGTGGSEAFF
V: TRBV6-6; J: TRBJ2-3; size: NA; D: TRBD2; DNA: TGTGCCAGCAGTGGACTAGCGGGAGAAGTGACAGATACGCAGTATTTT; CDR3: CASSGLAGEVTDTQYF
V: TRBV11-3; J: TRBJ2-3; size: NA; D: TRBD2; DNA: TGTGCCAGCAGCTTAGTAGGGGCTAGCGGGAAGGTTACGCAGTATTTT; CDR3: CASSLVGASGKVTQYF
V: TRBV5-1; J: TRBJ1-1; size: once; D: NA; DNA: TGCGCCAGCAGCCTAGACAGGCAGCGGGAAGCTTTCTTT; CDR3: CASSLDRQREAFF
V: TRBV6-5; J: TRBJ2-3; size: NA; D: NA; DNA: TGTGCCAGCAGTCCCGGGGTCCCTAGCACAGATACGCAGTATTTT; CDR3: CASSPGVPSTDTQYF
V: TRBV11-2; J: TRBJ1-1; size: NA; D: TRBD1; DNA: TGTGCCAGCAGCTTTTACGAGGGGGCCACTGAAGCTTTCTTT; CDR3: CASSFYEGATEAFF
V: TRBV6-5; J: TRBJ1-2; size: NA; D: NA; DNA: TGTGCCAGCAAAGAGCTCGTGGACAGCTATGGCTACACCTTC; CDR3: CASKELVDSYGYTF
V: TRBV19; J: TRBJ2-4; size: NA; D: NA; DNA: TGTGCCAGTAGTCATAGCGGAGCAAACATTCAGTACTTC; CDR3: CASSHSGANIQYF
V: TRBV4-3; J: TRBJ2-1; size: once; D: TRBD2; DNA: TGCGCCAGCAGCCGAGAGCGGGAGTTATCCAATGAGCAGTTCTTC; CDR3: CASSRERELSNEQFF
V: TRBV6-1; J: TRBJ2-7; size: once; D: NA; DNA: TGTGCCAGCAGTGAAGGAGGACAGACCTACGAGCAGTACTTC; CDR3: CASSEGGQTYEQYF
V: TRBV5-1; J: TRBJ2-7; size: once; D: TRBD2; DNA: TGCGCCAGCAGCCCGGGACTAGCGGTAACCTACGAGCAGTACTTC; CDR3: CASSPGLAVTYEQYF
V: TRBV27; J: TRBJ2-7; size: NA; D: TRBD2; DNA: TGTGCCAGCAGTTTATTAGCGGGAGGACCTGGGGGGGAGCAGTACTTC; CDR3: CASSLLAGGPGGEQYF
V: TRBV5-5; J: TRBJ2-7; size: NA; D: TRBD1; DNA: TGTGCCAGCAGCGGATGGACAGGGAACTACGAGCAGTACTTC; CDR3: CASSGWTGNYEQYF
V: TRBV4-3; J: TRBJ2-7; size: NA; D: TRBD1; DNA: TGCGCCAGCAGCCAAGAAGGGAGACAGGGATTCGACGGTATCTACGAGCAGTACTTC; CDR3: CASSQEGRQGFDGIYEQYF
V: TRBV7-2; J: TRBJ2-7; size: NA; D: NA; DNA: TGTGCCAGCAGCTTAAGTGACACAGGCTACGAGCAGTACTTC; CDR3: CASSLSDTGYEQYF
V: TRBV19; J: TRBJ2-1; size: once; D: TRBD2; DNA: TGTGCCAGTAGATCTAGCGGGAGCTCCTACAATGAGCAGTTCTTC; CDR3: CASRSSGSSYNEQFF
V: TRBV14; J: TRBJ2-1; size: NA; D: NA; DNA: TGTGCCAGCAGCCAAGCCTGGCCAGGGGTCCCCCTCGATGAGCAGTTCTTC; CDR3: CASSQAWPGVPLDEQFF
V: TRBV7-2; J: TRBJ1-2; size: NA; D: TRBD1; DNA: TGTGCCAGCAGCTTAGACCAGGACAGGGCTTGGTATGGCTACACCTTC; CDR3: CASSLDQDRAWYGYTF
V: TRBV5-1; J: TRBJ2-1; size: NA; D: TRBD2; DNA: TGCGCCAGCAGCCCTAGCGGGAGGGCCTTGGGCTCCTACAATGAGCAGTTCTTC; CDR3: CASSPSGRALGSYNEQFF
V: TRBV9; J: TRBJ1-6; size: NA; D: TRBD1; DNA: TGTGCCAGCAGCGTTCGACAGGGTAATTCACCCCTCCACTTT; CDR3: CASSVRQGNSPLHF
V: TRBV7-2; J: TRBJ2-2; size: NA; D: NA; DNA: TGTGCCAGCAGCCGTCGCCTTGGCGGGATTCGGGACACCGGGGAGCTGTTTTTT; CDR3: CASSRRLGGIRDTGELFF
V: TRBV19; J: TRBJ2-7; size: many; D: TRBD1; DNA: TGTGCCAGTAAGGGGACAGGGACCTACGAGCAGTACTTC; CDR3: CASKGTGTYEQYF
V: TRBV4-3; J: TRBJ2-5; size: NA; D: TRBD2; DNA: TGCGCCAGCAGCCAAGCTTCTAGCGGGAGCGAGACCCAGTACTTC; CDR3: CASSQASSGSETQYF
V: TRBV5-1; J: TRBJ2-7; size: once; D: TRBD1; DNA: TGCGCCAGCAGCCTGGGGACAGGGTACGAGCAGTACTTC; CDR3: CASSLGTGYEQYF
V: TRBV6-5; J: TRBJ2-1; size: NA; D: TRBD2; DNA: TGTGCCAGCAGTTACACTAGCGGCTTAAACAATGAGCAGTTCTTC; CDR3: CASSYTSGLNNEQFF
V: TRBV6-2/TRBV6-3; J: TRBJ2-1; size: NA; D: NA; DNA: TGTGCCAGCAGTTATGCGGGACCCTCCAATGAGCAGTTCTTC; CDR3: CASSYAGPSNEQFF
V: TRBV7-2; J: TRBJ1-1; size: NA; D: NA; DNA: TGTGCCAGCAGCTTTGTAGGAGGGCTGAACACTGAAGCTTTCTTT; CDR3: CASSFVGGLNTEAFF
V: TRBV6-5; J: TRBJ1-5; size: NA; D: NA; DNA: TGTGCCAGCAGTTACTCGCACAGCCACAATCAGCCCCAGCATTTT; CDR3: CASSYSHSHNQPQHF
V: TRBV24-1; J: TRBJ2-1; size: NA; D: NA; DNA: TGTGCCACCAGTGGCGCGGGACCATACAATGAGCAGTTCTTC; CDR3: CATSGAGPYNEQFF
V: TRBV6-2/TRBV6-3; J: TRBJ2-7; size: NA; D: TRBD2; DNA: TGTGCCAGCAGTTATTCCACTAGCGGGAGTTACGAGCAGTACTTC; CDR3: CASSYSTSGSYEQYF
V: TRBV5-6; J: TRBJ1-1; size: NA; D: NA; DNA: TGTGCCAGCAGCTTGGACTCTGGACTACTGGGAATGAACACTGAAGCTTTCTTT; CDR3: CASSLDSGLLGMNTEAFF
V: TRBV6-5; J: TRBJ1-5; size: NA; D: NA; DNA: TGTGCCAGCAGTCTAGCGACGATTAGCAATCAGCCCCAGCATTTT; CDR3: CASSLATISNQPQHF